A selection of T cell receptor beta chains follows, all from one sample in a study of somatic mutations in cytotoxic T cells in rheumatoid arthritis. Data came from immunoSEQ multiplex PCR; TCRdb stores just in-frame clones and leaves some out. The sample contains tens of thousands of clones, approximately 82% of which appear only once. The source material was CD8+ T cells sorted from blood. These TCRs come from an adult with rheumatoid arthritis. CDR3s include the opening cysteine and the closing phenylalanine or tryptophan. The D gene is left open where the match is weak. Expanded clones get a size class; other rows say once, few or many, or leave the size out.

CDR3nt: TGTGCCAGCAAGACAGGGGGCCTCACTGAAGCTTTCTTT
CDR3aa: CASKTGGLTEAFF
j_gene: TRBJ1-1
d_gene: TRBD1
abundance: .
v_gene: TRBV6-6

CDR3nt: TGTGCCAGCAGCCAAGTAGCGGGACGAAGCACAGATACGCAGTATTTT
CDR3aa: CASSQVAGRSTDTQYF
j_gene: TRBJ2-3
d_gene: TRBD2
abundance: .
v_gene: TRBV14

CDR3nt: TGTGCCAGTAGTTCCATGGACCTCAGCTCTGGAAACACCATATATTTT
CDR3aa: CASSSMDLSSGNTIYF
j_gene: TRBJ1-3
d_gene: .
abundance: .
v_gene: TRBV19

CDR3nt: TGTGCCAGCAGCCTCCAAGTACACTCTGGAAACACCATATATTTT
CDR3aa: CASSLQVHSGNTIYF
j_gene: TRBJ1-3
d_gene: .
abundance: .
v_gene: TRBV21-1

CDR3nt: TGTGCCAGTAGTATTATGGGTAATTCCGGAGCTTTCTTT
CDR3aa: CASSIMGNSGAFF
j_gene: TRBJ1-1
d_gene: .
abundance: .
v_gene: TRBV19

CDR3nt: TGTGCTAGCAGCTTAAATCGGAACCAAGAGACCCAGTACTTC
CDR3aa: CASSLNRNQETQYF
j_gene: TRBJ2-5
d_gene: .
abundance: .
v_gene: TRBV7-7

CDR3nt: TGTGCCAGCAGCCCAGACAGGGTGACTGAAGCTTTCTTT
CDR3aa: CASSPDRVTEAFF
j_gene: TRBJ1-1
d_gene: TRBD1
abundance: .
v_gene: TRBV13

CDR3nt: TGTGCCAGCAGTTCCATACTAGATACGCAGTATTTT
CDR3aa: CASSSILDTQYF
j_gene: TRBJ2-3
d_gene: .
abundance: .
v_gene: TRBV27

CDR3nt: TGTGCCAGCGGCCTCAGTGGGATGAACACTGAAGCTTTCTTT
CDR3aa: CASGLSGMNTEAFF
j_gene: TRBJ1-1
d_gene: .
abundance: once
v_gene: TRBV6-5

CDR3nt: TGTGCCTCCCCAGGACAGGGGACGAACTCTGGAAACACCATATATTTT
CDR3aa: CASPGQGTNSGNTIYF
j_gene: TRBJ1-3
d_gene: TRBD1
abundance: once
v_gene: TRBV30

CDR3nt: TGCAGCGTTAAGGGTGGGACCGGGGAGCTGTTTTTT
CDR3aa: CSVKGGTGELFF
j_gene: TRBJ2-2
d_gene: .
abundance: .
v_gene: TRBV29-1

CDR3nt: TGTGCCAGCAGCTCTCGGACAGGGGGCATCGAGACCCAGTACTTC
CDR3aa: CASSSRTGGIETQYF
j_gene: TRBJ2-5
d_gene: TRBD1
abundance: few
v_gene: TRBV9

CDR3nt: TGTGCCAGCAGTTACGGCTACAACGAAGATACGCAGTATTTT
CDR3aa: CASSYGYNEDTQYF
j_gene: TRBJ2-3
d_gene: .
abundance: .
v_gene: TRBV6-5

CDR3nt: TGTGCCAGCAGCACGAACAGGGGCTCGGGAAACACCATATATTTT
CDR3aa: CASSTNRGSGNTIYF
j_gene: TRBJ1-3
d_gene: TRBD1
abundance: .
v_gene: TRBV9

CDR3nt: TGTGCCACCAGCAGAGATCGTCCCGGGGGCACAGATACGCAGTATTTT
CDR3aa: CATSRDRPGGTDTQYF
j_gene: TRBJ2-3
d_gene: .
abundance: .
v_gene: TRBV15

CDR3nt: TGTGCCAGCAGCTTGGGACTAGCGGAGGGGTCCGGGGAGCTGTTTTTT
CDR3aa: CASSLGLAEGSGELFF
j_gene: TRBJ2-2
d_gene: TRBD2
abundance: .
v_gene: TRBV5-4

CDR3nt: TGTGCCAGCAGCCCGGGAGGTAGCGGACTTCACCCACAGTTCTTC
CDR3aa: CASSPGGSGLHPQFF
j_gene: TRBJ2-1
d_gene: TRBD2
abundance: once
v_gene: TRBV7-9

CDR3nt: TGTGCCAGCAGTGCTGGGAGAGTGGGGGCTTACCACACAGATACGCAGTATTTT
CDR3aa: CASSAGRVGAYHTDTQYF
j_gene: TRBJ2-3
d_gene: .
abundance: .
v_gene: TRBV27

CDR3nt: TGTGCCAGCAGCCAAGAGCCCCAGGCGGCAGATACGCAGTATTTT
CDR3aa: CASSQEPQAADTQYF
j_gene: TRBJ2-3
d_gene: .
abundance: .
v_gene: TRBV4-2

CDR3nt: TGTGCCAGCAGTTTATATACCCTCTCGGGGAGACTCCTCTATGGCTACACCTTC
CDR3aa: CASSLYTLSGRLLYGYTF
j_gene: TRBJ1-2
d_gene: .
abundance: once
v_gene: TRBV28

CDR3nt: TGCGCCAGCAGCCAACCCGGGACTAGCCGACTCAATGAGCAGTTCTTC
CDR3aa: CASSQPGTSRLNEQFF
j_gene: TRBJ2-1
d_gene: TRBD2
abundance: .
v_gene: TRBV4-1

CDR3nt: TGTGCCAGCAGCCCGGGGGGCACTGAAGCTTTCTTT
CDR3aa: CASSPGGTEAFF
j_gene: TRBJ1-1
d_gene: .
abundance: .
v_gene: TRBV7-9

CDR3nt: TGTGCCAGCAACCTCGGGACTAGTTCCTACAATGAGCAGTTCTTC
CDR3aa: CASNLGTSSYNEQFF
j_gene: TRBJ2-1
d_gene: TRBD2
abundance: .
v_gene: TRBV27

CDR3nt: TGTGCCAGCAGCCCTTGGCGGGGGACCTACAATGAGCAGTTCTTC
CDR3aa: CASSPWRGTYNEQFF
j_gene: TRBJ2-1
d_gene: TRBD2
abundance: .
v_gene: TRBV7-8

CDR3nt: TGTGCCAGCAGTGAACATCTCCACATGAACACTGAAGCTTTCTTT
CDR3aa: CASSEHLHMNTEAFF
j_gene: TRBJ1-1
d_gene: .
abundance: .
v_gene: TRBV6-1

CDR3nt: TGCAGCGTTGAAGGGGGGGTGTCCTACAATGAGCAGTTCTTC
CDR3aa: CSVEGGVSYNEQFF
j_gene: TRBJ2-1
d_gene: .
abundance: .
v_gene: TRBV29-1

CDR3nt: TGTGCCAGTAGTACAGGGGCCTCTGGAAACACCATATATTTT
CDR3aa: CASSTGASGNTIYF
j_gene: TRBJ1-3
d_gene: .
abundance: once
v_gene: TRBV19

CDR3nt: TGTGCCAGCAGTCCCCCAGGACTTTCTAACTATGGCTACACCTTC
CDR3aa: CASSPPGLSNYGYTF
j_gene: TRBJ1-2
d_gene: .
abundance: .
v_gene: TRBV7-9

CDR3nt: TGTGCCAGCAGTGAATTAGGCTCAGATACGCAGTATTTT
CDR3aa: CASSELGSDTQYF
j_gene: TRBJ2-3
d_gene: .
abundance: .
v_gene: TRBV2

CDR3nt: TGTGCCAGCAGCGTAGGAGGAGGGGCGCCCTCTGGAAACACCATATATTTT
CDR3aa: CASSVGGGAPSGNTIYF
j_gene: TRBJ1-3
d_gene: .
abundance: .
v_gene: TRBV9

CDR3nt: TGTGCCAGCAGCCACCTAAACTCGAACACTGAAGCTTTCTTT
CDR3aa: CASSHLNSNTEAFF
j_gene: TRBJ1-1
d_gene: .
abundance: .
v_gene: TRBV6-1

CDR3nt: TGTGCCAGCAGCATGGGACTAGCGGATGAGCAGTTCTTC
CDR3aa: CASSMGLADEQFF
j_gene: TRBJ2-1
d_gene: TRBD2
abundance: .
v_gene: TRBV7-9

CDR3nt: TGTGCCAGCAGCCTGGACTTGAGCTCCTACAATGAGCAGTTCTTC
CDR3aa: CASSLDLSSYNEQFF
j_gene: TRBJ2-1
d_gene: .
abundance: few
v_gene: TRBV5-5

CDR3nt: TGCGCCAGCAGCCAAGATAATCCATGGGAGCAGTTCTTC
CDR3aa: CASSQDNPWEQFF
j_gene: TRBJ2-1
d_gene: .
abundance: once
v_gene: TRBV4-3

CDR3nt: TGTGCCAGCAGTGAGGACAGGGAGGAAAAACTGTTTTTT
CDR3aa: CASSEDREEKLFF
j_gene: TRBJ1-4
d_gene: TRBD1
abundance: hyperexpanded
v_gene: TRBV2

CDR3nt: TGTGCCAGTGAAGGGTGGGTCGGAGGGGCCTCGGCCGGGGAGCTGTTTTTT
CDR3aa: CASEGWVGGASAGELFF
j_gene: TRBJ2-2
d_gene: .
abundance: .
v_gene: TRBV19

CDR3nt: TGTGCCAGCAGCCAAGATCCCCTACTAGCGGGAGTTTGGTACGAGCAGTACTTC
CDR3aa: CASSQDPLLAGVWYEQYF
j_gene: TRBJ2-7
d_gene: TRBD2
abundance: .
v_gene: TRBV14

CDR3nt: TGTGCCAGCAGCGTAGGGGGGGATGAGCAGTTCTTC
CDR3aa: CASSVGGDEQFF
j_gene: TRBJ2-1
d_gene: .
abundance: .
v_gene: TRBV9